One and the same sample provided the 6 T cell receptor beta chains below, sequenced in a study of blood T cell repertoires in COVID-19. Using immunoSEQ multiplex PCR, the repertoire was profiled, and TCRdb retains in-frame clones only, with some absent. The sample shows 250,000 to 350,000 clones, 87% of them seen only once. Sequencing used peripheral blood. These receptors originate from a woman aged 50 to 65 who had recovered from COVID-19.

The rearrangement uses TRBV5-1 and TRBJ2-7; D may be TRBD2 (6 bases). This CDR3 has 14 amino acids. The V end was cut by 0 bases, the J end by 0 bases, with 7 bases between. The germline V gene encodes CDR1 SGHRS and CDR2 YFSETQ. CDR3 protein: CASSLAGGSYEQYF. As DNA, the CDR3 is TGCGCCAGCAGCTTGGCCGGGGGCTCCTACGAGCAGTACTTC.

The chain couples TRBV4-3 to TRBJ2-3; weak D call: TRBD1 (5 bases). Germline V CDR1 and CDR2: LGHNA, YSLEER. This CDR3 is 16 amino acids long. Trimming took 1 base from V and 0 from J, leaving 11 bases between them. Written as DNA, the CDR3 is TGCGCCAGCAGCCAAGGACTTGGGGCTAGCACAGATACGCAGTATTTT. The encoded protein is CASSQGLGASTDTQYF.

This chain's CDR3 is CASSYIGTGASDTQYF. The CDR3 DNA sequence: TGTGCCAGCAGTTACATCGGGACAGGGGCATCAGATACGCAGTATTTT. The rearrangement joins TRBV6-5 to TRBJ2-3; 10 bases agree with TRBD1. V was pared by 2 bases and J by 4 bases, with 6 bases of the junction left unmatched. The germline gives CDR1 MNHEY, CDR2 SVGAGI. This CDR3 contains 16 residues.

CDR3 region: CASSASQGIDQYF. The CDR3 DNA sequence: TGTGCCAGCAGTGCATCCCAGGGAATCGATCAGTACTTC. V and J are TRBV2 and TRBJ2-7; TRBD1 might be the D (5 bases). CDR1 and CDR2 from the germline V gene are SNHLY and FYNNEI. The CDR3 has 13 amino acids. V lost 4 bases to trimming and J lost 10 bases, with 17 bases between them. Using reference TRBV2 and TRBJ2-7 for the parts outside the CDR3, the full variable domain is EPEVTQTPSHQVTQMGQEVILRCVPISNHLYFYWYRQILGQKVEFLVSFYNNEISEKSEIFDDQFSVERPDGSNFTLKIRSTKLEDSAMYFCASSASQGIDQYFGPGTRLTVT.

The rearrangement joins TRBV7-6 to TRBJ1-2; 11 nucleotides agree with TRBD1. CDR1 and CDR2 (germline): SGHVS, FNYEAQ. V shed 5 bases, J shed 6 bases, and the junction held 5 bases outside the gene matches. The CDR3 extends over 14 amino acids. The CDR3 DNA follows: TGTGCCAGCAGCCCGGGGACAGGGGGTAATGGCTACACCTTC. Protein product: CASSPGTGGNGYTF.

CDR3 bases: TGTGCCAGCAGCCATAGTAGACAGGGATTAGTCTATGGCTACACCTTC. Translated, it gives CASSHSRQGLVYGYTF. The chain is built from TRBV3-1 (or the pseudogene TRBV3-2) and TRBJ1-2, with TRBD1 matching over 7 bases. The CDR3 runs 16 residues. The germline V gene has CDR1 LGHDT and CDR2 YNNKEL (reference sequence). J gave up 4 bases and V 3 bases, and 11 bases lay outside the gene matches.